This T cell receptor (beta chain) was retrieved from a study of T cells after posttransplantation cyclophosphamide. The CDR3 runs 13 residues. Looked up from germline, CDR1 is MNHEY and CDR2 is SVGAGI. V was clipped by 7 bases and J by 6 bases, with 16 bases between them. The table came from immunoSEQ multiplex PCR; TCRdb's copy has only in-frame clones and leaves some out. Of some 53,000 clones listed, about 86% are singletons. Worth noting for this clone: Its antigen is still unknown.

General study points: Later blood repertoires were often dominated by clones from the donor CD8+ memory compartment. Recipient CMV seropositivity and CMV reactivation strongly tracked TRB clonality.

This clonotype originated in a man aged 30 to 39 with a blood cancer, CMV-positive, and with a related stem cell donor. J is TRBJ2-7 and V is TRBV6-5; possible D gene TRBD1, 6 bases. The sequenced sample consisted of PBMCs. CDR3 protein: CASNNGGGFEQYF. CDR3 DNA: TGTGCCAGCAATAACGGTGGGGGCTTCGAGCAGTACTTC.